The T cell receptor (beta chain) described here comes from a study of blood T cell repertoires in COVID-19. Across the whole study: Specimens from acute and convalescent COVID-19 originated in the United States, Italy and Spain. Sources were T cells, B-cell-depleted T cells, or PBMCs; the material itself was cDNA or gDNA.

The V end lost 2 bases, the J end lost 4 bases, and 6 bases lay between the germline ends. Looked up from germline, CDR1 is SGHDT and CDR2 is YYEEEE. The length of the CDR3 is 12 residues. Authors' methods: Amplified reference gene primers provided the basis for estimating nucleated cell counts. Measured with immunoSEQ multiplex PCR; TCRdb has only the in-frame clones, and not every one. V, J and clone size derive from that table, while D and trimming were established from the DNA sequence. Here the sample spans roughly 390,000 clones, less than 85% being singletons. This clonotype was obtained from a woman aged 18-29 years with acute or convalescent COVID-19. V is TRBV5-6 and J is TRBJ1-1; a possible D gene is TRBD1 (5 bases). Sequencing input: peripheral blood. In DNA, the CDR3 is TGTGCCAGCAGCTTAGGGGCCACTGAAGCTTTCTTT. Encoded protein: CASSLGATEAFF. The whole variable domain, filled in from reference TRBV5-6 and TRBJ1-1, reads DAGVTQSPTHLIKTRGQQVTLRCSPKSGHDTVSWYQQALGQGPQFIFQYYEEEERQRGNFPDRFSGHQFPNYSSELNVNALLLGDSALYLCASSLGATEAFFGQGTRLTVV.